This record looks at one T cell receptor (beta chain) sequence and its context. What it binds is not known. The source of the sample is a study of shared clonotypes between healthy human individuals. Findings of the study overall: Memory subsets generally showed smaller estimated richness than naive subsets did.

Deep level was the assay's run setting. Some clones are missing from TCRdb's copy, which holds only in-frame ones; the method was immunoSEQ multiplex PCR. The sample has a few million clones, less than 95% seen once. Sample: naive CD4+ T cells from PBMCs. Stated subset: CD45RA+ positively selected. The sequence came from a man aged 18 to 29 in good health. Some clones in this sample may be carry-over from other donors' samples.

CDR3 residues: CSVEAELGQPQHF. The CDR3 DNA reads as TGCAGCGTTGAGGCAGAATTGGGTCAGCCCCAGCATTTT. V and J are TRBV29-1 and TRBJ1-5, with D unresolved. Germline values: CDR1 SQVTM, CDR2 ANQGSEA. Trimming took off 3 bases at V and 6 bases at J, with 12 bases between the two ends. This CDR3 contains 13 residues. The entire variable domain, with the rest obtained from reference TRBV29-1 and TRBJ1-5, is as follows: SAVISQKPSRDICQRGTSLTIQCQVDSQVTMMFWYRQQPGQSLTLIATANQGSEATYESGFVIDKFPISRPNLTFSTLTVSNMSPEDSSIYLCSVEAELGQPQHFGDGTRLSIL.